The T cell receptor beta chain under discussion was sequenced for a study of cytomegalovirus exposure and HLA in healthy donors. PCR used 60 Vbeta primers and 13 Jbeta primers. Assay used: immunoSEQ multiplex PCR; TCRdb lists only in-frame clones, some missing. The sample shows 160,000 or so clones, 75% to 85% of them seen only once. Trimming pared 1 base from V and 6 bases from J, leaving 10 bases between. Germline V gives CDR1 SGHRS, CDR2 YFSETQ. The CDR3 spans 14 residues. Sequenced sample: PBMCs. The sequence derives from a man aged 50 to 59 in good health and CMV-seropositive. This chain connects TRBV5-1 to TRBJ1-4; D uncertain. CDR3 nucleotides: TGCGCCAGCAGCTTGAACCGCGAGCATGAAAAACTGTTTTTT. It yields the protein CASSLNREHEKLFF.